Listed below are T cell receptor beta chains from one sample, sequenced in a study of cytomegalovirus exposure and HLA in healthy donors. Clones were sequenced by immunoSEQ multiplex PCR, and TCRdb holds only the in-frame ones, with some missing. This table holds roughly 99,000 clones, around three quarters found once. The material sequenced was PBMCs. The source of these receptors is a male donor in good health and CMV-seropositive. Each CDR3 is given with its conserved first and last residue. The D gene is left open where the match is weak. Expanded clones get a size class; other rows say once, few or many, or leave the size out.

clone_size j_call v_call d_call cdr3_nt cdr3_aa
few TRBJ2-7 TRBV27 TRBD2 TGTGCCAGCAGATCTGGGACTAGCGGAACCTACGAGCAGTACTTC CASRSGTSGTYEQYF
once TRBJ1-5 TRBV6-5 - TGTGCCAGCAGTGGAGGACAGAATCAGCCCCAGCATTTT CASSGGQNQPQHF
- TRBJ1-1 TRBV9 - TGTGCCAGCAGCAAAAGACTGGACACTGAAGCTTTCTTT CASSKRLDTEAFF
few TRBJ1-1 TRBV5-1 - TGCGCCAGCAGCTTGGTGCGGGAGCATCCCAACACTGAAGCTTTCTTT CASSLVREHPNTEAFF
- TRBJ2-2 TRBV4-1 TRBD1 TGCGCCAGCAGCCAACCGGACAGGGTGTACACCGGGGAGCTGTTTTTT CASSQPDRVYTGELFF
few TRBJ1-6 TRBV5-1 TRBD1 TGCGCCAGCAGCCAGGACAGGTATAATTCACCCCTCCACTTT CASSQDRYNSPLHF
- TRBJ1-1 TRBV19 - TGTGCCAGTAGTCCGACAGGTCGAGAGTCGATGTGCGAAGCTTTCTTT CASSPTGRESMCEAFF
- TRBJ2-2 TRBV6-1 - TGTGCCAGCAGATCAGGACAGTTCACCGGGGAGCTGTTTTTT CASRSGQFTGELFF
- TRBJ1-2 TRBV27 - TGTGCCAGCAGTCTCTACAGGGAAGTTAGGGATGGCTACACCTTC CASSLYREVRDGYTF
- TRBJ2-4 TRBV4-2 TRBD1 TGTGCCAGCAGCCAGGGACAGCAAGAAGCTAACATTCAGTACTTC CASSQGQQEANIQYF
- TRBJ1-4 TRBV7-8 - TGTGCCAGCAGCTTAGTCATCTTGGGGACACCCACTAATGAAAAACTGTTTTTT CASSLVILGTPTNEKLFF
- TRBJ2-3 TRBV2 - TGTGCCACCGTGGAGGGGGCAAGCACAGATACGCAGTATTTT CATVEGASTDTQYF
- TRBJ1-3 TRBV19 TRBD1 TGTGCCAGTAGTAGAGGGACAGCTGGAAACACCATATATTTT CASSRGTAGNTIYF
- TRBJ1-2 TRBV5-4 TRBD1 TGTGCCAGCAGCTTGGTCGGGACAGGGATGTTCTATGGCTACACCTTC CASSLVGTGMFYGYTF
- TRBJ2-7 TRBV28 TRBD1 TGTGCCAGCAGTGTATACTCCGGGACAGGGTCCTACGAGCAGTACTTC CASSVYSGTGSYEQYF
- TRBJ2-2 TRBV9 TRBD1 TGTGCCAGCAGCCCCCGGACAGGGTCGAAATCTACCGGGGAGCTGTTTTTT CASSPRTGSKSTGELFF
- TRBJ1-1 TRBV27 - TGTGCCAGCAGTTTGACAGGTCGGACTGAAGCTTTCTTT CASSLTGRTEAFF
- TRBJ1-2 TRBV5-4 - TGTGCCAGCAGCTTGGGAGGGATGAGGGGCTACACCTTC CASSLGGMRGYTF
few TRBJ2-2 TRBV4-1 TRBD2 TGCGCCAGCAGCCAAGACCCGGGGGGGCTGGGGGAGCTGTTTTTT CASSQDPGGLGELFF
- TRBJ2-1 TRBV7-9 TRBD1 TGTGCCAGCAGCTTAGGGGACAGGGGGCTCTACAATGAGCAGTTCTTC CASSLGDRGLYNEQFF
- TRBJ2-1 TRBV10-1 TRBD1 TGCGCCAGCAGGAGGACAGGGGTCAATGAGCAGTTCTTC CASRRTGVNEQFF
- TRBJ1-2 TRBV4-3 - TGCGCCAGCAGCCAGGATGACAGGCCCACTAACTATGGCTACACCTTC CASSQDDRPTNYGYTF
few TRBJ1-1 TRBV14 - TGTGCCAGCAGCTCACAGGGTCCAACTGAAGCTTTCTTT CASSSQGPTEAFF